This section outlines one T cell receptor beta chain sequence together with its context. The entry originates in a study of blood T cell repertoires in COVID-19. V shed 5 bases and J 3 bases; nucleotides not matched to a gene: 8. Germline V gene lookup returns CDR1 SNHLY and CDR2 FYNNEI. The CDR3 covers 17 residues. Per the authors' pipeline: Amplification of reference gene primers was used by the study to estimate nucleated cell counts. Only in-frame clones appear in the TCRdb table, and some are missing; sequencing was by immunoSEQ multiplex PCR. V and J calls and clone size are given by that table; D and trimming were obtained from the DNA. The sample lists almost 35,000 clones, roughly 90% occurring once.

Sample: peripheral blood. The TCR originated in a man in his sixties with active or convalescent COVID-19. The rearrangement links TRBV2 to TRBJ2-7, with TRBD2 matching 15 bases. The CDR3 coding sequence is TGTGCCAGCAGTCCCCGAGGGACTAGCGGGGGGTTCTACGAGCAGTACTTC. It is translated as CASSPRGTSGGFYEQYF. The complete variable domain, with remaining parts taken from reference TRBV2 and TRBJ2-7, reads EPEVTQTPSHQVTQMGQEVILRCVPISNHLYFYWYRQILGQKVEFLVSFYNNEISEKSEIFDDQFSVERPDGSNFTLKIRSTKLEDSAMYFCASSPRGTSGGFYEQYFGPGTRLTVT.